This T cell receptor (beta chain) was obtained from a study of tumor-infiltrating lymphocytes in primary liver carcinoma. Both RNA and DNA were isolated together from about 20-30 mg of bulk tissue that had not been sorted. The input was approximately 500 ng total RNA; TCR beta cDNA was made from it with a constant-region primer. Three nested multiplex PCR rounds of slightly modified ARM-PCR generated TCR beta libraries. One entry per CDR3 protein, called by TCRdb with MiXCR from the multiplex PCR reads. The sample shows fewer than 75,000 distinct CDR3 sequences, 71% of them seen only once. This clonotype showed up just once. A junction end diverges from the germline sequence, so it may reflect a read error. The receptor was derived from a man in his forties or fifties with primary liver carcinoma and hepatitis B virus infection. The sequenced sample consisted of liver tumor tissue from sampling region 4. Sample subset: tumor region T4, right-lateral pole.

CDR3 sequence (DNA): TGTGTCAGCTGTTACTCCTACCGGCTTAGCACAGATACGCAGTATTTT. Protein: CVSCYSYRLSTDTQYF. This chain uses TRBV6-5 with TRBJ2-3; no clear D gene. CDR3 length equals 16 residues. Germline lookup yields CDR1 MNHEY and CDR2 SVGAGI.